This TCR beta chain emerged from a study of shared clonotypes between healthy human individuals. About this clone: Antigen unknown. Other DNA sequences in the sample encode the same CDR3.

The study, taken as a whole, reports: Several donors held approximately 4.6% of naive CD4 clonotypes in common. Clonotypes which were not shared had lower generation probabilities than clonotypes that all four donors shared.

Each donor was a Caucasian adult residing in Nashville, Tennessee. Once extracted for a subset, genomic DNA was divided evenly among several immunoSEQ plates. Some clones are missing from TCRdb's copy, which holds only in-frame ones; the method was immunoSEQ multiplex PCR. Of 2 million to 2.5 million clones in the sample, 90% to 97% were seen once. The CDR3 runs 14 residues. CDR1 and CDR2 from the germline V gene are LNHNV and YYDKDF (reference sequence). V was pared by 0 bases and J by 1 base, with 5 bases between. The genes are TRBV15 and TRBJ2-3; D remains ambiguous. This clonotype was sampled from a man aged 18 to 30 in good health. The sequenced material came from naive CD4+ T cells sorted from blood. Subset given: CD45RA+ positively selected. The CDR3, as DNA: TGTGCCACCAGCAGAGATCCCGGCACAGATACGCAGTATTTT. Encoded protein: CATSRDPGTDTQYF.